These 17 T cell receptor beta chains share one sample of origin, sequenced in a study of shared clonotypes between healthy human individuals. Data came from immunoSEQ multiplex PCR; TCRdb stores just in-frame clones and leaves some out. The sample consists of roughly 590,000 clones, 95% to 96% of them appearing once. CD45RO negativity and positive selection for CCR7 defined naive CD8 cells, a population that excluded terminally differentiated effector memory CD45RA+ cells. Input material: naive CD8+ T cells sorted from blood. Receptor source: a woman in her twenties or thirties in good health.

This sequence joins TRBV6-4 and TRBJ2-3; 8 bases are shared with TRBD1. The germline V gene has CDR1 MRHNA and CDR2 SNTAGT. V was clipped by 5 bases and J by 7 bases; unmatched bases: 5. This CDR3 spans 13 amino acids. The CDR3 DNA reads as TGTGCCAGCAGTTCCACAGGGGGAAATACGCAGTATTTT. This sequence encodes CASSSTGGNTQYF.

The V call is TRBV4-1, the J call TRBJ1-1; 9 nucleotides match TRBD1. Germline loops: CDR1 MGHRA, CDR2 YSYEKL. This CDR3 is 14 amino acids long. The V and J ends lost 3 bases and 4 bases, in that order; junction bases with no gene match: 3. The CDR3 sequence: CASSQTGGRTEAFF. The CDR3, as DNA: TGCGCCAGCAGCCAGACAGGGGGTCGCACTGAAGCTTTCTTT.

This sequence joins TRBV19 and TRBJ2-1; D gene unclear. Germline V CDR1 and CDR2: LNHDA, SQIVND (reference sequence). V lost 4 bases to trimming and J lost 0 bases, with 10 bases between them. The CDR3 runs 15 residues. CDR3 sequence reads: CASSTSLSSYNEQFF. CDR3 DNA: TGTGCCAGTAGTACATCCTTGAGCTCCTACAATGAGCAGTTCTTC.

This chain uses TRBV28 with TRBJ2-7; TRBD1 aligns across 7 bases. Germline CDR1 reads MDHEN; CDR2 reads SYDVKM. The CDR3 consists of 14 residues. V trimming: 6 bases; J trimming: 2 bases; junction bases outside the gene matches: 7. The CDR3: CASRLIGQAYEQYF. CDR3 coding DNA: TGTGCCAGCAGGTTAATTGGACAGGCCTACGAGCAGTACTTC. The complete variable domain, with remaining parts taken from reference TRBV28 and TRBJ2-7, reads DVKVTQSSRYLVKRTGEKVFLECVQDMDHENMFWYRQDPGLGLRLIYFSYDVKMKEKGDIPEGYSVSREKKERFSLILESASTNQTSMYLCASRLIGQAYEQYFGPGTRLTVT.

The chain has TRBV19 and TRBJ2-2; D might be TRBD2 (5 bases). With 3 bases removed from V and 2 bases from J, the gap between germline ends came to 16 bases. CDR3 length: 17 residues. Germline V gene data show CDR1 as LNHDA and CDR2 as SQIVND (reference sequence). The CDR3 DNA reads TGTGCCAGTAGTATCGAGGGAGCGCATTCTAACACCGGGGAGCTGTTTTTT. It yields the protein CASSIEGAHSNTGELFF.

The chain combines TRBV28 with TRBJ1-1; D may be TRBD1 (5 bases). CDR3 length: 15 amino acids. V lost 5 bases to trimming and J lost 5 bases, with 18 bases between them. The germline gives CDR1 MDHEN, CDR2 SYDVKM. The CDR3, as DNA: TGTGCCAGCAGTACGACCGGGGCCCCGGATACTGAAGCTTTCTTT. Translating gives CASSTTGAPDTEAFF.

The rearrangement uses TRBV2 and TRBJ2-5, with D hard to call. Trimming left V 7 bases short and J 4 bases short, with 10 bases between. This CDR3 has 12 residues. Germline loops: CDR1 SNHLY, CDR2 FYNNEI. Here the CDR3 reads CASKRKGETQYF. CDR3 DNA sequence: TGTGCCAGCAAAAGAAAAGGAGAGACCCAGTACTTC.

This clone was seen only a few times. The chain uses TRBV5-1 and TRBJ1-1; 7 bases fit TRBD1. Germline loops: CDR1 SGHRS, CDR2 YFSETQ. The V segment lost 3 bases and the J segment 0 bases; nucleotides outside the gene matches: 14. The CDR3 has 18 residues. The CDR3 region is CASSSNRDRNHMNTEAFF. Here the CDR3 DNA reads TGCGCCAGCAGCTCTAACCGGGACAGAAATCACATGAACACTGAAGCTTTCTTT.

The J gene is TRBJ2-1, the V gene TRBV7-8, with 10 bases that match TRBD1. The CDR3 is 14 residues long. V was clipped by 4 bases and J by 10 bases; unmatched bases: 7. CDR1 and CDR2 from the germline V gene are SGHVS and FQNEAQ. Here the CDR3 DNA reads TGTGCCAGCAGCTCGTGGGACAGGGGAGGGGAGCAGTTCTTC. Protein sequence: CASSSWDRGGEQFF.

This clone showed up just a few times. V is TRBV2 and J is TRBJ1-1, with D unclear. V was pared by 10 bases and J by 3 bases, with 9 bases between. The CDR3 covers 11 residues. Germline V gene data show CDR1 as SNHLY and CDR2 as FYNNEI. CDR3 sequence reads: CATAEYTEAFF. In DNA, the CDR3 is TGTGCCACGGCAGAGTACACTGAAGCTTTCTTT. The whole variable domain, filled in from reference TRBV2 and TRBJ1-1, reads EPEVTQTPSHQVTQMGQEVILRCVPISNHLYFYWYRQILGQKVEFLVSFYNNEISEKSEIFDDQFSVERPDGSNFTLKIRSTKLEDSAMYFCATAEYTEAFFGQGTRLTVV.

This clone came up once. V and J are TRBV13 and TRBJ2-1, with D perhaps matching TRBD1 (6 bases). The germline V gene encodes CDR1 PRHDT and CDR2 FYEKMQ (reference sequence). Trimming left V 0 bases short and J 9 bases short, with 9 bases between. The CDR3 runs 13 residues. The CDR3 here is CASSLGQGPEQFF. CDR3 nucleotide sequence: TGTGCCAGCAGCTTAGGACAGGGTCCTGAGCAGTTCTTC. The full variable domain, with the rest looked up from reference TRBV13 and TRBJ2-1, is AAGVIQSPRHLIKEKRETATLKCYPIPRHDTVYWYQQGPGQDPQFLISFYEKMQSDKGSIPDRFSAQQFSDYHSELNMSSLELGDSALYFCASSLGQGPEQFFGPGTRLTVL.

This clone showed up just once. The chain employs TRBV7-2 and TRBJ1-1; D perhaps matches TRBD1 (5 bases). Germline CDR1 reads SGHTA; CDR2 reads FQGNSA. The CDR3 contains 16 residues. Trimming shortened V by 2 bases and J by 3 bases, and 16 bases separated the two germline ends. CDR3 protein: CASSLRHRLEYTEAFF. CDR3 nucleotide sequence: TGTGCCAGCAGCTTACGACACAGGTTGGAGTACACTGAAGCTTTCTTT.

The chain combines TRBV14 with TRBJ2-7, with no clear D. This CDR3 has 15 residues. V was pared by 4 bases and J by 0 bases, with 13 bases between. Germline CDR1 and CDR2: SGHDN and FVKESK. CDR3 DNA sequence: TGTGCCAGCAGCCTCTGGACGTCCAGCTCCTACGAGCAGTACTTC. Its translation: CASSLWTSSSYEQYF.

This clone was counted only a few times. The chain uses TRBV28 and TRBJ1-2; the D is unclear. V shed 6 bases and J shed 6 bases, with 5 bases lying between them. CDR1 MDHEN and CDR2 SYDVKM come from the germline V gene. This CDR3 comprises 10 residues. CDR3 protein: CASRFDGYTF. The CDR3 DNA reads as TGTGCCAGCAGGTTTGATGGCTACACCTTC.

The chain joins TRBV5-6 to TRBJ2-1; TRBD2 matches at 12 bases. J gave up 3 bases and V 3 bases, and 1 base lay outside the gene matches. Germline-derived CDR1 and CDR2 are SGHDT and YYEEEE. The CDR3 consists of 15 residues. In DNA form, the CDR3 reads TGTGCCAGCAGCTGGGGACTAGCGGGCTACAATGAGCAGTTCTTC. Translation: CASSWGLAGYNEQFF.

The chain has TRBV7-8 and TRBJ2-5, with 8 positions matching TRBD1. The J call could be wrong; TRBJ2-7 is a better fit for the DNA end. CDR1 is SGHVS, CDR2 FQNEAQ, per germline. The CDR3 has 14 residues. The CDR3 DNA is TGTGCCAGCAGCACCCGGGACAGGACACCCGAGCAGTACTTC. Encoded protein: CASSTRDRTPEQYF.

The gene calls are TRBV13 and TRBJ2-7, with a possible D match to TRBD1 (5 bases). In germline, CDR1 is PRHDT, CDR2 FYEKMQ (reference sequence). V was trimmed by 5 bases and J by 0 bases, leaving 14 bases between them. The CDR3 length is 15 residues. Here the CDR3 DNA reads TGTGCCAGCAGCCCTCGGACAAAGAGCTCCTACGAGCAGTACTTC. The encoded protein is CASSPRTKSSYEQYF. The full variable domain, completed using reference TRBV13 and TRBJ2-7, is AAGVIQSPRHLIKEKRETATLKCYPIPRHDTVYWYQQGPGQDPQFLISFYEKMQSDKGSIPDRFSAQQFSDYHSELNMSSLELGDSALYFCASSPRTKSSYEQYFGPGTRLTVT.